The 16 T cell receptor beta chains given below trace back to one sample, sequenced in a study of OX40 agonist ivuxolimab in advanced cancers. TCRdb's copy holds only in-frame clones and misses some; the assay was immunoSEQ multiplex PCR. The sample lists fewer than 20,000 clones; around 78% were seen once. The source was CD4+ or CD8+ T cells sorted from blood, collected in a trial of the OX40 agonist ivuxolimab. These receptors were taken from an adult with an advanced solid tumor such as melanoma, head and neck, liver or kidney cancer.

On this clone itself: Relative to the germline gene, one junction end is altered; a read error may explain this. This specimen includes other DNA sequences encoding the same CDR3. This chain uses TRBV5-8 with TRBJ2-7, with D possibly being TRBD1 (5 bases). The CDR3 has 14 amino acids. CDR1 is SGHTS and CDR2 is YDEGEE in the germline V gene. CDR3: CASSLEAGTYEQYF. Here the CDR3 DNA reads TGCGCCAGCAGCTTGGAAGCAGGGACCTACGAGCAGTACTTC.

CDR3 residues: CASPTPLAGNSGANVLTF. The CDR3 DNA is TGTGCCAGCCCGACCCCCCTGGCGGGGAATTCTGGGGCCAACGTCCTGACTTTC. The rearrangement uses TRBV18 and TRBJ2-6; possible D gene TRBD2, 6 bases. The CDR3 loop spans 18 amino acids. V was cut by 8 bases and J by 1 base, with 21 bases left in between. Germline V CDR1 and CDR2: KGHSH, LQKENI.

CDR3 loop: CASSPDRSLSTDTQYF. CDR3 DNA: TGTGCCAGCAGTCCAGACAGGTCCTTAAGCACAGATACGCAGTATTTT. This chain joins TRBV2 and TRBJ2-3; D might be TRBD1 (6 bases). This CDR3 has 16 amino acids. Trimming took 5 bases from V and 0 from J, leaving 15 bases between them. Per germline, CDR1 SNHLY and CDR2 FYNNEI.

The chain's CDR3 is CASSLVLAGSTDTQYF. Here the CDR3 DNA reads TGTGCCAGCAGCTTAGTGCTAGCAGGTAGCACAGATACGCAGTATTTT. This chain links TRBV7-9 with TRBJ2-3; TRBD2 might be the D (5 bases). Trimming removed 1 base from V and 0 bases from J, with 11 bases in between. The CDR3 has 16 residues. CDR1 and CDR2 from the germline V gene are SEHNR and FQNEAQ (reference sequence).

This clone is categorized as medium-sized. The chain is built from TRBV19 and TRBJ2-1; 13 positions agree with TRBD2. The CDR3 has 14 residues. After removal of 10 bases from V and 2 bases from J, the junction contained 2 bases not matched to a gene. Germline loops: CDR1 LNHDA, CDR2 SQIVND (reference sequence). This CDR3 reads CATGLAGPYNEQFF. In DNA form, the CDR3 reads TGTGCCACGGGACTAGCGGGGCCCTACAATGAGCAGTTCTTC.

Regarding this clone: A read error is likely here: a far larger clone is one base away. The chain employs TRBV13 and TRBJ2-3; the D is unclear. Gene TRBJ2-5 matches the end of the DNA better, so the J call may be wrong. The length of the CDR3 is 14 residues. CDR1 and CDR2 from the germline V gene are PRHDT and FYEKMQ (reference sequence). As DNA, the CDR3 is TGTCCCAGCAGCTTAGCCCTTGAGCAAGAGACCCAGTACTTC. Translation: CPSSLALEQETQYF.

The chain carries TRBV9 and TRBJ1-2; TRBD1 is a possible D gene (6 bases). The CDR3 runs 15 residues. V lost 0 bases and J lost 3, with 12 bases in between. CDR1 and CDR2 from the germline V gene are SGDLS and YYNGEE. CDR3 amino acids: CASSVEGGNYYGYTF. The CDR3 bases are TGTGCCAGCAGCGTAGAGGGGGGGAACTACTATGGCTACACCTTC.

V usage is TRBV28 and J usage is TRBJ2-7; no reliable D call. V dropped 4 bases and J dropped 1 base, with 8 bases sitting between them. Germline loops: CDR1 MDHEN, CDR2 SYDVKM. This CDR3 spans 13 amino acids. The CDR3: CASSSPRSYEQYF. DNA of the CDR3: TGTGCCAGCAGTTCCCCACGATCCTACGAGCAGTACTTC.

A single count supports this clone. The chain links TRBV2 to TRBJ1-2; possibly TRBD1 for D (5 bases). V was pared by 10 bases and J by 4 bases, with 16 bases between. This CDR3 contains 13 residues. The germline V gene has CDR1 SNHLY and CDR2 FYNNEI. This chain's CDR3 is CATGGERGYGYTF. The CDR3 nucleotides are TGTGCCACCGGGGGGGAACGGGGCTATGGCTACACCTTC.

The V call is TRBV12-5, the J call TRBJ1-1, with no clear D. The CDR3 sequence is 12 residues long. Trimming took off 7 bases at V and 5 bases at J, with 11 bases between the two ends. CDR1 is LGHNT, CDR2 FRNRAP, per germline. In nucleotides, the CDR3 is TGTGCTAGTGCCCCAAGTGAGACTGAAGCTTTCTTT. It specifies CASAPSETEAFF. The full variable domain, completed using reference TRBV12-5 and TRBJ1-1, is DARVTQTPRHKVTEMGQEVTMRCQPILGHNTVFWYRQTMMQGLELLAYFRNRAPLDDSGMPKDRFSAEMPDATLATLKIQPSEPRDSAVYFCASAPSETEAFFGQGTRLTVV.

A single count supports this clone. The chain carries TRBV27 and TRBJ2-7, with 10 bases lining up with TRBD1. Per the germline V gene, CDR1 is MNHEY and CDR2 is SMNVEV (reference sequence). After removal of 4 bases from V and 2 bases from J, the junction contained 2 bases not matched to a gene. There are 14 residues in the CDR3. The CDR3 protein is CASSWDRGAYEQYF. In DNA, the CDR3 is TGTGCCAGCAGTTGGGACAGGGGCGCCTACGAGCAGTACTTC.

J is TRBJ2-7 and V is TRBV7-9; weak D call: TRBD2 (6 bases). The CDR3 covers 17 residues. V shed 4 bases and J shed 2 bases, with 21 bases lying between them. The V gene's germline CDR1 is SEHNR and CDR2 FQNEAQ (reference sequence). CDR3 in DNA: TGTGCCAGCAGCTCCCCCCCCTCCCAGCGGACTACCTACGAGCAGTACTTC. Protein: CASSSPPSQRTTYEQYF. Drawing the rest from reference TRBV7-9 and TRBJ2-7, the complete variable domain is DTGVSQNPRHKITKRGQNVTFRCDPISEHNRLYWYRQTLGQGPEFLTYFQNEAQLEKSRLLSDRFSAERPKGSFSTLEIQRTEQGDSAMYLCASSSPPSQRTTYEQYFGPGTRLTVT.

The CDR3 nucleotides are TGTGCCACCAGCACCCTCGGCGAGCAGTACTTC. This translates into CATSTLGEQYF. The rearrangement joins TRBV15 to TRBJ2-7; no firm D call. CDR3 size: 11 residues. From germline, CDR1 is LNHNV and CDR2 YYDKDF (reference sequence). V was cut by 4 bases and J by 6 bases, with 7 bases left in between.

The CDR3 DNA sequence: TGTGCCAGCAGCCCGACTAGCGGGAGCTCCTACGAGCAGTACTTC. It specifies CASSPTSGSSYEQYF. The rearrangement uses TRBV7-9 and TRBJ2-7, with TRBD2 matching 12 bases. The CDR3 runs 15 residues. With V trimmed by 5 bases and J by 0 bases, 2 bases remained unmatched. Germline-derived CDR1 and CDR2 are SEHNR and FQNEAQ (reference sequence).

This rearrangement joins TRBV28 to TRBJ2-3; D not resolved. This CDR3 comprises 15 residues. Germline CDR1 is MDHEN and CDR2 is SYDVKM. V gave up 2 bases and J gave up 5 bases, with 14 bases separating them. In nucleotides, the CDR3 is TGTGCCAGCAGTTTACTCGGACCCAGTCGAGATACGCAGTATTTT. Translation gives CASSLLGPSRDTQYF.

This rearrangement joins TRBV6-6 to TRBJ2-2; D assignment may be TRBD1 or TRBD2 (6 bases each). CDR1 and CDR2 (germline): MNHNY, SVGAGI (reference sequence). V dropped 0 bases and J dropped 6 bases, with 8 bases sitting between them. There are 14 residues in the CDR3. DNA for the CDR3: TGTGCCAGCAGTTACTCGAGGGGGGCCGGGGAGCTGTTTTTT. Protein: CASSYSRGAGELFF.